The 20 T cell receptor beta chains below all came from one sample that was sequenced in a study of neurological immune-mediated disorders. TCRdb fed the 5' RACE reads into MiXCR, producing one record per CDR3 protein. The data contain about 88,000 distinct CDR3 sequences, 3.5% of them seen just once; the ten biggest clones take up 6%. The sequenced material came from PBMCs. These receptors were taken from a woman aged 18-35 years with multiple sclerosis.

This clonotype was recorded at least ten times. The chain couples TRBV7-2 to TRBJ1-2, with TRBD1 as a possible D gene (5 bases). The CDR3 totals 13 residues. Trimming took 5 bases from V and 13 from J, leaving 20 bases between them. The germline V gene encodes CDR1 SGHTA and CDR2 FQGNSA. The CDR3 here is CASSRTPGGTCTF. In DNA, the CDR3 is TGTGCCAGCAGCCGAACCCCCGGGGGGACCTGCACCTTC.

Concerning this clonotype itself: This may be a read error, as it is one base from a much larger clone. The V gene is TRBV9, the J gene TRBJ2-1; possible D gene TRBD2, 6 bases. The length of the CDR3 is 14 residues. Germline V gene lookup returns CDR1 SGDLS and CDR2 YYNGEE. V was cut by 4 bases and J by 9 bases, with 17 bases left in between. CDR3 loop: CASSPRDWGIEQFF. CDR3 coding DNA: TGTGCCAGCAGCCCCCGGGACTGGGGGATTGAGCAGTTCTTC.

There are many counts of this clonotype. The genes are TRBV20-1 and TRBJ2-5, with a weak D call TRBD2 (5 bases). Trimming removed 3 bases from V and 1 base from J, with 9 bases in between. The CDR3 covers 13 residues. Germline CDR1 is DFQATT and CDR2 is SNEGSKA (reference sequence). CDR3 region: CSARARAQETQYF. Written as DNA, the CDR3 is TGCAGTGCTAGGGCGAGGGCCCAAGAGACCCAGTACTTC.

This clonotype has a handful of counts. The V and J genes are TRBV6-1 and TRBJ1-3; D is uncertain. Between the trimmed V and J ends, which lost 8 bases and 3 bases, there was a span of 17 bases. The CDR3 runs to 15 residues. Germline V lookup: CDR1 MNHNS, CDR2 SASEGT. CDR3 DNA: TGTGCCAGCCTGACCTTGGATAGAGGTGGAAACACCATATATTTT. Protein product: CASLTLDRGGNTIYF.

This clonotype was seen a few times. Relative to the germline gene, one junction end is altered; a read error may explain this. V and J are TRBV6-5 and TRBJ2-1; D might be TRBD2 (6 bases). Looked up from germline, CDR1 is MNHEY and CDR2 is SVGAGI. This CDR3 spans 11 amino acids. The CDR3 DNA reads TGTGTCAGCACGGAGGGTGGTGAGCAGTTCTTC. It translates to CVSTEGGEQFF.

This clonotype has only one observation. A much larger clonotype is one base distant, so this may be a read error. V is TRBV20-1 and J is TRBJ2-1; D tentatively reads TRBD1 or TRBD2 (5 bases each). Trimming cost V 7 bases and J 7 bases, with 20 bases left between them. Germline V lookup: CDR1 DFQATT, CDR2 SNEGSKA (reference sequence). The CDR3 covers 14 residues. The CDR3 reads CSVKHTRDGNEQFF. The CDR3 region has the DNA TGCAGTGTCAAGCACACTCGGGACGGAAATGAGCAGTTCTTC.

This clonotype was detected many times. The chain links TRBV10-3 to TRBJ1-5; tentative D call: TRBD1 (6 bases). Per germline, CDR1 ENHRY and CDR2 SYGVKD. The CDR3 spans 13 residues. Trimming removed 4 bases from V and 5 bases from J, with 9 bases in between. The CDR3 nucleotides are TGTGCCATCAGTGGGGGGCCCGATCAGCCCCAGCATTTT. As protein: CAISGGPDQPQHF.

This clonotype was counted at least ten times. The CDR3 DNA follows: TGTGCCAGCAGCGGACCCGGCAATGAGCAGTTCTTC. Translated, it gives CASSGPGNEQFF. The V and J genes are TRBV7-2 and TRBJ2-1; D remains ambiguous. From germline, CDR1 is SGHTA and CDR2 FQGNSA. The V gene lost 5 bases and the J gene lost 6 bases, with 8 bases spanning the gap. There are 12 residues in the CDR3.

This clonotype was found many times. The chain has TRBV18 and TRBJ2-1; 9 nucleotides align to TRBD2. Germline assignment: CDR1 KGHSH and CDR2 LQKENI. V was clipped by 8 bases and J by 6 bases; unmatched bases: 8. The CDR3 spans 14 residues. The CDR3 sequence: CASTLAGNFNEQFF. DNA for the CDR3: TGTGCCAGCACACTAGCGGGTAACTTCAATGAGCAGTTCTTC. The full variable domain, in which reference TRBV18 and TRBJ2-1 provide the parts outside the CDR3, is NAGVMQNPRHLVRRRGQEARLRCSPMKGHSHVYWYRQLPEEGLKFMVYLQKENIIDESGMPKERFSAEFPKEGPSILRIQQVVRGDSAAYFCASTLAGNFNEQFFGPGTRLTVL.

This clonotype was recorded many times. V and J are TRBV2 and TRBJ2-1, with 11 bases that match TRBD2. J lost 0 bases, V lost 9 bases, and 7 bases had no gene match. The CDR3 has 16 amino acids. CDR1 and CDR2 (germline): SNHLY, FYNNEI. This CDR3 is CASARLAGLSYNEQFF. CDR3 nucleotide sequence: TGTGCCAGTGCAAGACTAGCGGGACTCTCCTACAATGAGCAGTTCTTC.

A note on this clonotype: A much larger clone lies a single base off, so this may be a read error. The rearrangement joins TRBV12-3 or TRBV12-4 to TRBJ2-5, with D tentatively TRBD1 or TRBD2 (5 bases each). The CDR3 sequence is 15 residues long. CDR3 sequence: CASSLTGTEKENQYF. In nucleotides, the CDR3 is TGTGCCAGCAGTTTAACCGGGACCGAGAAAGAGAACCAGTACTTC.

As concerns this clonotype: One end of the junction fails to match germline, which may point to a read error. The rearrangement links TRBV6-5 to TRBJ2-5, with 10 bases lining up with TRBD1. This CDR3 is built from 16 residues. CDR1 and CDR2 from the germline V gene are MNHEY and SVGAGI. CDR3 protein: CASRLGTGDPRENQYF. As DNA, the CDR3 is TGTGCCAGCAGACTCGGGACAGGGGACCCCCGAGAGAACCAGTACTTC.

In this sample, this clonotype turned up many times. The chain combines TRBV2 with TRBJ2-2, with TRBD2 matching over 14 bases. CDR1 SNHLY and CDR2 FYNNEI come from the germline V gene. The V and J ends lost 3 bases and 2 bases, in that order; junction bases with no gene match: 5. The CDR3 is 18 amino acids. The DNA for the CDR3 is TGTGCCAGCAGTGAGGGGACTAGCGGGGGCCCAAACACCGGGGAGCTGTTTTTT. Protein product: CASSEGTSGGPNTGELFF.

This clonotype was found many times. The genes are TRBV29-1 and TRBJ2-3, with D unclear. Germline values: CDR1 SQVTM, CDR2 ANQGSEA. The CDR3 is made up of 14 amino acids. The V end was cut by 6 bases, the J end by 1 base, with 14 bases between. CDR3: CSVGLGKRTDTQYF. CDR3 sequence (DNA): TGCAGCGTCGGATTGGGGAAGCGCACAGATACGCAGTATTTT.

This clonotype was counted many times. DNA of the CDR3: TGCGCCAGCAGCCGTACCGGGACGTACACCTACGAGCAGTACTTC. The encoded protein is CASSRTGTYTYEQYF. V usage is TRBV5-1 and J usage is TRBJ2-7; D might be TRBD1 or TRBD2, each matching 5 bases. The CDR3 sequence is 15 residues long. The germline V and J ends were trimmed by 4 bases and 2 bases, with 16 bases remaining between them. Germline CDR1 SGHRS, CDR2 YFSETQ. The full variable domain, its missing parts supplied by reference TRBV5-1 and TRBJ2-7, is KAGVTQTPRYLIKTRGQQVTLSCSPISGHRSVSWYQQTPGQGLQFLFEYFSETQRNKGNFPGRFSGRQFSNSRSEMNVSTLELGDSALYLCASSRTGTYTYEQYFGPGTRLTVT.

This clonotype occurred many times. V is TRBV20-1 and J is TRBJ2-7; unclear D gene. Germline V gene data show CDR1 as DFQATT and CDR2 as SNEGSKA (reference sequence). V shed 5 bases and J shed 1 base, with 15 bases lying between them. This CDR3 comprises 14 residues. Written as DNA, the CDR3 is TGCAGTGCTTTGAACCAGAGATCATCCTACGAGCAGTACTTC. Translating gives CSALNQRSSYEQYF.

This clonotype showed up many times. The chain uses TRBV5-1 and TRBJ2-3, with D hard to call. Deletions cut 2 bases from V and 6 bases from J, with 7 bases between. The CDR3 runs to 12 residues. Germline V gene lookup returns CDR1 SGHRS and CDR2 YFSETQ. This CDR3 is CASSFLGDTQYF. CDR3 DNA: TGCGCCAGCAGCTTCTTGGGGGATACGCAGTATTTT. Variable domain in full (rest from reference TRBV5-1 and TRBJ2-3): KAGVTQTPRYLIKTRGQQVTLSCSPISGHRSVSWYQQTPGQGLQFLFEYFSETQRNKGNFPGRFSGRQFSNSRSEMNVSTLELGDSALYLCASSFLGDTQYFGPGTRLTVL.

This clonotype was counted at least ten times. The V and J genes are TRBV7-2 and TRBJ1-5; tentative D call: TRBD1 (6 bases). This CDR3 spans 15 amino acids. Trimming removed 1 base from V and 3 bases from J, with 10 bases in between. The germline V gene encodes CDR1 SGHTA and CDR2 FQGNSA. The CDR3 DNA reads as TGTGCCAGCAGCTTAGAACAGGGCGTCAATCAGCCCCAGCATTTT. This sequence encodes CASSLEQGVNQPQHF.

This clonotype is a singleton in its sample. A junction end diverges from the germline sequence, so it may reflect a read error. This chain uses TRBV2 with TRBJ2-3, with unresolved D. This CDR3 comprises 14 residues. Germline values: CDR1 SNHLY, CDR2 FYNNEI. DNA for the CDR3: TGTGCTAGCAGTAATTTTCGGACGTTTGATACGCAGTATTTT. This sequence encodes CASSNFRTFDTQYF. Filled out from reference TRBV2 and TRBJ2-3, the complete variable domain reads EPEVTQTPSHQVTQMGQEVILRCVPISNHLYFYWYRQILGQKVEFLVSFYNNEISEKSEIFDDQFSVERPDGSNFTLKIRSTKLEDSAMYFCASSNFRTFDTQYFGPGTRLTVL.

There are a few counts of this clonotype. A much larger clone lies one base from this, so it may be a read error. The chain has TRBV11-2 and TRBJ2-7; D gene unclear. Germline V gene lookup returns CDR1 SGHAT and CDR2 FQNNGV. V shed 0 bases and J shed 3 bases, with 12 bases lying between them. CDR3 length: 15 residues. Written as DNA, the CDR3 is TGTGCCAGCAGCTTAGAATTCGGACCGCGCTACGAGCAGTACTTC. Its protein product is CASSLEFGPRYEQYF.